Below are 4 T cell receptor beta chains sequenced from a single sample in a study of cytomegalovirus exposure and HLA in healthy donors. The PCR made use of 60 Vbeta and 13 Jbeta primers. The method was immunoSEQ multiplex PCR; TCRdb's version includes in-frame clones alone and lacks a portion of them. The sample holds nearly 95,000 clones, about 7.6% seen once. The sequencing input was PBMCs. These receptors were obtained from a man aged 45-60 years in good health and CMV-seronegative.

The rearrangement joins TRBV19 to TRBJ1-2, with 8 positions matching TRBD1. CDR1 LNHDA and CDR2 SQIVND come from the germline V gene (reference sequence). The CDR3 has 13 residues. Trimming at V came to 7 bases and at J to 3 bases, leaving 4 bases not matched to a gene. The CDR3, as DNA: TGTGCCAGTACCCCGACAGGGGACTATGGCTACACCTTC. Translating gives CASTPTGDYGYTF.

The chain carries TRBV7-2 and TRBJ1-2; D gene uncertain. The V and J ends lost 5 bases and 0 bases respectively, with 10 bases between them. Germline CDR1 is SGHTA and CDR2 is FQGNSA. CDR3 length: 14 residues. The CDR3: CASSQFQANYGYTF. CDR3 DNA sequence: TGTGCCAGCAGCCAGTTCCAAGCTAACTATGGCTACACCTTC.

The rearrangement links TRBV7-9 to TRBJ1-1, with TRBD1 identical over 7 bases. CDR1 is SEHNR, CDR2 FQNEAQ, per germline (reference sequence). This CDR3 is 14 amino acids long. Trimming cost V 1 base and J 6 bases; bases outside gene matches: 5. The CDR3 DNA follows: TGTGCCAGCAGCTTAGACTTTACAGGGGCTGAAGCTTTCTTT. Translating gives CASSLDFTGAEAFF.

This clone was counted between two and nine times. V gene TRBV7-9 combines with J gene TRBJ2-3, with 8 bases identical to TRBD2. The CDR3 is 17 amino acids. After removal of 2 bases from V and 1 base from J, the junction contained 8 bases not matched to a gene. Germline CDR1 is SEHNR and CDR2 is FQNEAQ (reference sequence). This chain's CDR3 is CASSLFAAAGGTDTQYF. The CDR3 coding sequence is TGTGCCAGCAGCTTATTCGCCGCAGCGGGGGGCACAGATACGCAGTATTTT.